Listed here are 9 T cell receptor beta chains from one sample, sequenced in a study of T-cell memory formation after mild COVID-19. One entry per CDR3 protein, called by TCRdb with MiXCR from the 5' RACE reads. The table records roughly 500,000 distinct CDR3 sequences, around 21% of them present only once. The specimen sequenced was PBMCs or a T cell subset sorted from them (not recorded which). The receptors derive from an adult woman who had mild COVID-19 (a few samples of this study predate the infection). Cell type and time point are not known.

This clonotype was seen more than once but under ten times. CDR3 DNA: TGTGCCAGCAGCCGAGGGTTTGCGGGCAATCAGCCCCAGCATTTT. Protein: CASSRGFAGNQPQHF. The chain carries TRBV5-6 and TRBJ1-5; D gene ambiguous. The CDR3 has 15 amino acids. Trimming removed 4 bases from V and 2 bases from J, with 13 bases in between. Germline loops: CDR1 SGHDT, CDR2 YYEEEE.

The chain joins TRBV6-5 to TRBJ1-1; D is unresolved. The CDR3 consists of 15 residues. CDR1 is MNHEY and CDR2 is SVGAGI in the germline V gene. V was clipped by 5 bases and J by 0 bases, with 13 bases between them. The CDR3 coding sequence is TGTGCCAGCAGTCCCCACAGTGCGTTGAACACTGAAGCTTTCTTT. Translating gives CASSPHSALNTEAFF.

This clonotype has only a few counts. V gene TRBV5-6 combines with J gene TRBJ2-3, with 12 bases aligning to TRBD1. The CDR3 length is 18 residues. V dropped 4 bases and J dropped 3; count of bases not matched to a gene: 12. Germline V gene data show CDR1 as SGHDT and CDR2 as YYEEEE. The CDR3 here is CASSAAGTGGEWTDTQYF. The CDR3 bases are TGTGCCAGCAGCGCAGCCGGGACAGGGGGCGAGTGGACAGATACGCAGTATTTT.

The genes are TRBV25-1 and TRBJ1-2; the D gene is possibly TRBD1 (5 bases). CDR1 MGHDK and CDR2 SYGVNS come from the germline V gene. V lost 5 bases to trimming and J lost 2 bases, with 21 bases between them. This CDR3 contains 17 residues. The CDR3 spells CASSPIQARGGNYGYTF. CDR3 nucleotide sequence: TGTGCCAGCAGTCCCATTCAGGCAAGGGGAGGAAACTATGGCTACACCTTC.

This clonotype was seen just once. The chain links TRBV6-5 to TRBJ2-3; 10 bases are a match to TRBD2. The germline gives CDR1 MNHEY, CDR2 SVGAGI. The CDR3 consists of 18 residues. V trimming: 0 bases; J trimming: 4 bases; junction bases outside the gene matches: 10. The CDR3 DNA reads as TGTGCCAGCAGTTACTCGTCAGCGGGAGGGCGGGTCTCAGATACGCAGTATTTT. The encoded protein is CASSYSSAGGRVSDTQYF.

This clonotype has a count of ten or more. V and J are TRBV9 and TRBJ2-3; 14 bases agree with TRBD2. The CDR3 is 19 residues long. Germline assignment: CDR1 SGDLS and CDR2 YYNGEE. Trimming at V came to 3 bases and at J to 0 bases, leaving 9 bases not matched to a gene. CDR3 nucleotide sequence: TGTGCCAGCAGCGCGGGACTAGCGGGAGACCTCTTTAGCACAGATACGCAGTATTTT. Translated: CASSAGLAGDLFSTDTQYF.

The table lists this clonotype with a few counts. The gene calls are TRBV5-4 and TRBJ2-7, with TRBD1 matching over 9 bases. With V trimmed by 4 bases and J by 3 bases, 11 bases remained unmatched. The CDR3 runs to 16 residues. Germline lookup yields CDR1 SGHNT and CDR2 YYREEE (reference sequence). The CDR3: CASSLPGTGLIYEQYF. The CDR3, as DNA: TGTGCCAGCAGCCTTCCGGGGACAGGGCTCATCTACGAGCAGTACTTC.

This chain uses TRBV25-1 with TRBJ2-7, with D possibly called TRBD1 or TRBD2 (6 bases each). V lost 8 bases and J lost 6, with 17 bases in between. The CDR3 has 13 amino acids. Germline V gives CDR1 MGHDK, CDR2 SYGVNS. The CDR3 DNA reads TGTGCCAGCGGAGGGGGGATCGCTAGCGAGCAGTACTTC. Translating gives CASGGGIASEQYF.

The rearrangement links TRBV5-1 to TRBJ1-2; TRBD1 agrees at 7 bases. The CDR3 is made up of 16 amino acids. In germline, CDR1 is SGHRS, CDR2 YFSETQ. With 4 bases clipped from V and 4 bases from J, the junction kept 13 bases outside the gene matches. CDR3 sequence reads: CASSVDPGQMSYGYTF. The CDR3 DNA follows: TGCGCCAGCAGCGTAGATCCGGGACAGATGTCCTATGGCTACACCTTC.